A selection of T cell receptor beta chains follows, all from one sample in a study of cytomegalovirus exposure and HLA in healthy donors. Using immunoSEQ multiplex PCR, the repertoire was profiled, and TCRdb retains in-frame clones only, with some absent. The sample has around 74,000 clones, around 82% seen once; the top ten hold 3% to 3.5%. The sample taken for sequencing was PBMCs. The receptors were sampled from a man between 35 and 55 years old in good health and CMV-seronegative. The CDR3 runs from the conserved cysteine through the conserved F or W. Each record gives: clone size, V gene, J gene, D gene, CDR3 DNA, CDR3 protein. The D gene is left open where the match is weak. Clone size appears in some rows only: once, few, many, or a class for an expanded clone.

>NA|TRBV9|TRBJ2-3|TRBD2
TGTGCCAGCAGTAATAGCGGGCTGCGGGATACGCAGTATTTT
CASSNSGLRDTQYF
>NA|TRBV9|TRBJ1-2|NA
TGTGCCAGCAGCACCCGGTCGCTATCTAACTATGGCTACACCTTC
CASSTRSLSNYGYTF
>NA|TRBV6-1|TRBJ2-2|NA
TGTGCCAGCAGATTCACGAACACCGGGGAGCTGTTTTTT
CASRFTNTGELFF
>few|TRBV11-2|TRBJ2-7|NA
TGTGCCAGCAGCTTAGGGGGGCCACGGCAGCAGTACTTC
CASSLGGPRQQYF
>NA|TRBV5-4|TRBJ2-1|TRBD1
TGTGCCAGCAGCGGGACAGCTAGCTCCTACAATGAGCAGTTCTTC
CASSGTASSYNEQFF
>few|TRBV4-2|TRBJ1-1|TRBD1
TGTGCCAGCAGACACGAACAGGGGGCGGCTGAAGCTTTCTTT
CASRHEQGAAEAFF
>NA|TRBV27|TRBJ1-5|NA
TGTGCCAGCAGTGCCGGGCGGGGGGTTATCAATCAGCCCCAGCATTTT
CASSAGRGVINQPQHF
>NA|TRBV5-1|TRBJ1-2|NA
TGCGCCAGCAGCCCGCAGGGTAGTGGCTACACCTTC
CASSPQGSGYTF
>NA|TRBV6-6|TRBJ2-7|NA
TGTGCCAGCAGCCTAGACCGCACCTACGAGCAGTACTTC
CASSLDRTYEQYF
>NA|TRBV2|TRBJ1-1|TRBD1
TGTGCCAGCAGTACACAGGGGGCTACGGGCACTGAAGCTTTCTTT
CASSTQGATGTEAFF
>once|TRBV6-6|TRBJ2-1|TRBD2
TGTGCCAGCTTCCGGGGAGCGGGGAATTTTAATGAGCAGTTCTTC
CASFRGAGNFNEQFF
>NA|TRBV7-9|TRBJ2-7|TRBD1
TGTGCCAGCAGCCTCCGACAGGGCTCGGGCGAGCAGTACTTC
CASSLRQGSGEQYF
>NA|TRBV5-5|TRBJ1-1|NA
TGTGCCAGCAGCTTCTTGGGAGAAACTGAAGCTTTCTTT
CASSFLGETEAFF
>NA|TRBV27|TRBJ1-4|NA
TGTGCCAGCAGTTTACGGAAGGGAGATAATGAAAAACTGTTTTTT
CASSLRKGDNEKLFF
>NA|TRBV4-1|TRBJ1-2|TRBD1
TGCGCCAGCAGCCAAAGGACAGGGAGGGACGGCGGCTACACCTTC
CASSQRTGRDGGYTF
>NA|TRBV4-1|TRBJ1-4|NA
TGCGCCAGCGGATACAGTCCAACTAATGAAAAACTGTTTTTT
CASGYSPTNEKLFF
>once|TRBV2|TRBJ1-5|NA
TGTGCCAGCAGTGAACGCGCAGGGGATCAGCCCCAGCATTTT
CASSERAGDQPQHF
>once|TRBV6-5|TRBJ2-7|NA
TGTGCCAGCAGTCAGGGCGGAACCGCCTACGAGCAGTACTTC
CASSQGGTAYEQYF
>NA|TRBV7-3|TRBJ1-1|NA
TGTGCCAGCAGCCTACCACAGAGCACTGAAGCTTTCTTT
CASSLPQSTEAFF
>NA|TRBV19|TRBJ1-6|TRBD1
TGTGCCAGTAGTTCCGGCGGACAGGGGGACTCACCCCTCCACTTT
CASSSGGQGDSPLHF
>NA|TRBV11-2|TRBJ1-2|NA
TGTGCCAGCAGCTTAGGGACAGCTGAGGATGGCTACCCCTTC
CASSLGTAEDGYPF